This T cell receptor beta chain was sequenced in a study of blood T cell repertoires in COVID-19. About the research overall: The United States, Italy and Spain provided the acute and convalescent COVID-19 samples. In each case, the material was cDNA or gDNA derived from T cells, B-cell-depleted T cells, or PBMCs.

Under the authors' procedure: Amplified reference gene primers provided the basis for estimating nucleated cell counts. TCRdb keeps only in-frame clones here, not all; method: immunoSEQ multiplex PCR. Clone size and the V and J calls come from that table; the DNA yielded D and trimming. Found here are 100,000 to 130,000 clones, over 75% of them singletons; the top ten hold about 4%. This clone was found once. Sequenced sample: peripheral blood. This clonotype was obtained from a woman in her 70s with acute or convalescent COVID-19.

The CDR3 region has the DNA TGTGCCAGCTCACCACCATGGGACAGGGATGGCTACACCTTC. Translating it yields CASSPPWDRDGYTF. The chain recombines TRBV18 with TRBJ1-2; 9 bases are shared with TRBD1. This CDR3 region has 14 residues. The J segment lost 6 bases and the V segment lost 0 bases, leaving 2 bases of the junction unmatched. Per germline, CDR1 KGHSH and CDR2 LQKENI.